The TCR beta chain described here comes from a study of OX40 agonist ivuxolimab in advanced cancers. On this clone itself: It is unclear where the CDR3 begins or ends on the DNA, so no DNA is shown, and the CDR3 is as TCRdb lists it.

The CDR3 length is 15 residues, termini included. The V gene's germline CDR1 is MNHNS and CDR2 SASEGT. Using immunoSEQ multiplex PCR, the repertoire was profiled, and TCRdb retains in-frame clones only, with some absent. The sample consists of 40,000 to 50,000 clones, around nine tenths of them appearing once. This chain links TRBV6-1 with TRBJ2-2; the D call of TRBD2 is as the table states it, not checked on the DNA. Material: CD4+ or CD8+ T cells sorted from blood, obtained in a trial of the OX40 agonist ivuxolimab. The sequence came from an adult with an advanced solid tumor such as melanoma, head and neck, liver or kidney cancer. CDR3 protein: CASSELGGDRGAVFF.